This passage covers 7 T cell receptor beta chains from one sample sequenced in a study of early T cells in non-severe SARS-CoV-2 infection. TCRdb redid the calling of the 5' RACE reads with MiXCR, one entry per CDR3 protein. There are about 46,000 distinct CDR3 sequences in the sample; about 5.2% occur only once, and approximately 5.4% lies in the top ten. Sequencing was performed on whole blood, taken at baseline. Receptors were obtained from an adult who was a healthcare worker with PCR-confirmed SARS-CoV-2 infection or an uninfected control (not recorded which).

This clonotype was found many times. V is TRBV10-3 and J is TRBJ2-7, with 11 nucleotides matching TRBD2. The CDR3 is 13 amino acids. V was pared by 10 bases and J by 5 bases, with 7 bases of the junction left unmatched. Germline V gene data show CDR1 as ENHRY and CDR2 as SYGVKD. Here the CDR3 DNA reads TGTGCCACGAGACTAGCGGGAAAGGACGAGCAGTACTTC. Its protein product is CATRLAGKDEQYF.

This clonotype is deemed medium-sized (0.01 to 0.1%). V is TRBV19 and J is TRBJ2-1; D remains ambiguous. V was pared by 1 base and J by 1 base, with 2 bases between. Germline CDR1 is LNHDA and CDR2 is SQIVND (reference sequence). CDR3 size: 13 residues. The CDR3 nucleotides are TGTGCCAGTAGTATAGCATCCTACAATGAGCAGTTCTTC. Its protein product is CASSIASYNEQFF.

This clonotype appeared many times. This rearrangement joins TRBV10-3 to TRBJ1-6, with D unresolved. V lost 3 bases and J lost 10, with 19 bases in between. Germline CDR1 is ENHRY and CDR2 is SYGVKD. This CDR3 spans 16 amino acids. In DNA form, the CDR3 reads TGTGCCATCAGTGACCCCCGGGGTAGGGCCGGCTCACCCCTCCACTTT. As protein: CAISDPRGRAGSPLHF.

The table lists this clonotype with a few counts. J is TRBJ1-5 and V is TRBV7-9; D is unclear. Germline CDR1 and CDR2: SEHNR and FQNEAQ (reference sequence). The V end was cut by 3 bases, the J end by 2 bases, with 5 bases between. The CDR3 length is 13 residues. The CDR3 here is CASSLYGNQPQHF. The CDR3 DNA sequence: TGTGCCAGCAGCTTGTACGGCAATCAGCCCCAGCATTTT.

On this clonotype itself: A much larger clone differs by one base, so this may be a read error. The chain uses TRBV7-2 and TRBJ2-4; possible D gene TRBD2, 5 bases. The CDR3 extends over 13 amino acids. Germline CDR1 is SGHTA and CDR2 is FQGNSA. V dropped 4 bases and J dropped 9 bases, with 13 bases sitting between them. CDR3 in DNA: TGTGCCAGCAGCTCGGGGATTCAAAGCATTCAGTACTTC. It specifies CASSSGIQSIQYF.

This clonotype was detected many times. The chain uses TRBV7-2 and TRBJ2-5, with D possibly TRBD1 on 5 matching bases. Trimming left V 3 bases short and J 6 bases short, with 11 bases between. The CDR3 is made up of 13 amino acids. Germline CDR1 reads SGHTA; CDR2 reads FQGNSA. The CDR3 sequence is CASSFTREKTQYF. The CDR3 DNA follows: TGTGCCAGCAGCTTCACCAGGGAAAAGACCCAGTACTTC. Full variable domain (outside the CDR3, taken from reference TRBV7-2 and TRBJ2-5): GAGVSQSPSNKVTEKGKDVELRCDPISGHTALYWYRQSLGQGLEFLIYFQGNSAPDKSGLPSDRFSAERTGGSVSTLTIQRTQQEDSAVYLCASSFTREKTQYFGPGTRLLVL.

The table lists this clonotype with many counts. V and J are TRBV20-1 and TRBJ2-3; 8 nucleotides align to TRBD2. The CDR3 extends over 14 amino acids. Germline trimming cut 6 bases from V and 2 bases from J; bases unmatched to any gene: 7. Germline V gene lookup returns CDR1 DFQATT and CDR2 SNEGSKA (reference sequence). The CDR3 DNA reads TGCAGTGCGCCTGGAGCGGGAGACACAGATACGCAGTATTTT. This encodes CSAPGAGDTDTQYF.